The 31 T cell receptor beta chains presented below share a single source sample, sequenced in a study of shared clonotypes between healthy human individuals. Repertoires were generated with immunoSEQ multiplex PCR, while TCRdb's copy carries only in-frame clones and drops some. In the table there are 730,000 or so clones, about two thirds of which are singletons. The sample consisted of memory CD4+ T cells sorted from blood. The subset was: CD45RA-negative fraction. The receptors were sampled from a woman aged 25 to 45 in good health.

Concerning this clone itself: Other DNA sequences of this sample code for an identical CDR3. The chain recombines TRBV30 with TRBJ1-3; D is unresolved. V lost 0 bases, J lost 2 bases, and 8 bases lay in between. In germline, CDR1 is GTSNPN, CDR2 SVGIG (reference sequence). CDR3 length: 14 amino acids. In nucleotides, the CDR3 is TGTGCCTGGAGTGTACGGGGAGCTGGAAACACCATATATTTT. Translated, it gives CAWSVRGAGNTIYF.

In this sample, this clone turned up once. The J gene is TRBJ2-3, the V gene TRBV27; 8 positions match TRBD2. Trimming at V came to 3 bases and at J to 3 bases, leaving 8 bases not matched to a gene. The CDR3 contains 16 residues. Per the germline V gene, CDR1 is MNHEY and CDR2 is SMNVEV (reference sequence). As DNA, the CDR3 is TGTGCCAGCAGTTTGGACTTAGGGACTAGTACAGATACGCAGTATTTT. Its translation is CASSLDLGTSTDTQYF.

This sequence joins TRBV19 and TRBJ1-2, with D tentatively TRBD1 (5 bases). CDR1 LNHDA and CDR2 SQIVND come from the germline V gene (reference sequence). The V end lost 3 bases, the J end lost 0 bases, and 8 bases lay between the germline ends. The CDR3 sequence is 14 residues long. The DNA for the CDR3 is TGTGCCAGTAGTATGCAGGGCTCTAACTATGGCTACACCTTC. Translation gives CASSMQGSNYGYTF.

The genes are TRBV28 and TRBJ2-5; TRBD2 might be the D (6 bases). The CDR3 is 19 residues long. Germline V gene sequence: CDR1 MDHEN, CDR2 SYDVKM. Trimming cost V 4 bases and J 0 bases, with 24 bases left between them. In nucleotides, the CDR3 is TGTGCCAGCAGTTCCATTTCGTCAGGCGGGATGAGGTACCAAGAGACCCAGTACTTC. It is translated as CASSSISSGGMRYQETQYF. Filled out from reference TRBV28 and TRBJ2-5, the complete variable domain reads DVKVTQSSRYLVKRTGEKVFLECVQDMDHENMFWYRQDPGLGLRLIYFSYDVKMKEKGDIPEGYSVSREKKERFSLILESASTNQTSMYLCASSSISSGGMRYQETQYFGPGTRLLVL.

V gene TRBV6-1 combines with J gene TRBJ1-1; D gene ambiguous. The length of the CDR3 is 14 residues. Trimming took off 7 bases at V and 5 bases at J, with 17 bases between the two ends. Germline CDR1 reads MNHNS; CDR2 reads SASEGT. The CDR3 nucleotides are TGTGCCAGCACCGTCATTGGGGAGGGAACTGAAGCTTTCTTT. It yields the protein CASTVIGEGTEAFF.

Of note for this clone: Other DNA sequences in this specimen translate into the identical CDR3. This chain uses TRBV5-1 with TRBJ1-1; D unresolved. CDR3 length: 13 residues. The germline CDR1 and CDR2 sequences are SGHRS and YFSETQ. V was shortened by 0 bases and J by 2 bases, with 5 bases between the two germline ends. The CDR3 DNA is TGCGCCAGCAGCTTGGGTCTCAACACTGAAGCTTTCTTT. Its translation: CASSLGLNTEAFF.

The chain is built from TRBV19 and TRBJ1-2; D is undetermined. The CDR3 sequence is 14 residues long. Germline V gene data show CDR1 as LNHDA and CDR2 as SQIVND (reference sequence). V was trimmed by 3 bases and J by 2 bases, leaving 10 bases between them. CDR3 loop: CASSMVTANYGYTF. The CDR3 coding sequence is TGTGCCAGTAGTATGGTGACCGCAAACTATGGCTACACCTTC.

This clone has more than one count but fewer than ten. Written as DNA, the CDR3 is TGTGCCAGCAGCCGGTATCAAAACCTGCTGGGGTCTGGAAACACCATATATTTT. Translated, it gives CASSRYQNLLGSGNTIYF. J is TRBJ1-3 and V is TRBV4-2, with unresolved D. CDR3 length: 18 amino acids. The germline V gene encodes CDR1 LGHNA and CDR2 YNFKEQ. V was cut by 4 bases and J by 1 base, with 20 bases left in between.

This clone was observed a handful of times. The CDR3 loop is CASAYRDTGELFF. CDR3 nucleotides: TGTGCCAGCGCTTACAGGGACACCGGGGAGCTGTTTTTT. The V call is TRBV2, the J call TRBJ2-2; TRBD1 might be the D (6 bases). Germline V CDR1 and CDR2: SNHLY, FYNNEI. V was trimmed by 8 bases and J by 3 bases, leaving 10 bases between them. This CDR3 spans 13 amino acids.

The chain has TRBV29-1 and TRBJ2-7; the D gene is possibly TRBD1 (5 bases). V was trimmed by 0 bases and J by 0 bases, leaving 15 bases between them. The V gene's germline CDR1 is SQVTM and CDR2 ANQGSEA. The CDR3 runs 16 residues. The chain's CDR3 is CSVEECLDIYSYEQYF. CDR3 coding DNA: TGCAGCGTTGAAGAGTGCCTGGACATATACTCCTACGAGCAGTACTTC.

This clone appeared a few times. This chain connects TRBV5-4 to TRBJ1-1, with no clear D. V was pared by 1 base and J by 7 bases, with 14 bases between. CDR3 size: 14 residues. Germline CDR1 is SGHNT and CDR2 is YYREEE (reference sequence). The DNA for the CDR3 is TGTGCCAGCAGCTTGACCTGGACGGGCAGTGAAGCTTTCTTT. Its protein is CASSLTWTGSEAFF.

The chain uses TRBV30 and TRBJ2-2; D may be TRBD2 (5 bases). Germline loops: CDR1 GTSNPN, CDR2 SVGIG (reference sequence). The V and J ends lost 4 bases and 3 bases respectively, with 12 bases between them. The CDR3 contains 14 residues. The CDR3 DNA sequence: TGTGCCTGGACCGGACGGACTTACACCGGGGAGCTGTTTTTT. The encoded protein is CAWTGRTYTGELFF.

The V gene is TRBV11-2, the J gene TRBJ2-1, with D unclear. V was shortened by 0 bases and J by 9 bases, with 9 bases between the two germline ends. The CDR3 runs to 13 residues. Per germline, CDR1 SGHAT and CDR2 FQNNGV. DNA for the CDR3: TGTGCCAGCAGCTTAGATTCCAGCCTTGAGCAGTTCTTC. It specifies CASSLDSSLEQFF.

This chain's CDR3 is CASSLGGGEPNEQFF. The CDR3, as DNA: TGTGCCAGCAGCTTAGGTGGGGGTGAGCCGAATGAGCAGTTCTTC. V usage is TRBV11-3 and J usage is TRBJ2-1, with D tentatively TRBD1 or TRBD2 (5 bases each). The CDR3 length is 15 residues. Trimming cost V 1 base and J 7 bases, with 14 bases left between them. From germline, CDR1 is SGHNT and CDR2 YENEEA.

This sequence joins TRBV27 and TRBJ2-7, with TRBD2 identical over 7 bases. J gave up 2 bases and V 5 bases, and 9 bases lay outside the gene matches. Germline V gene lookup returns CDR1 MNHEY and CDR2 SMNVEV (reference sequence). The CDR3 is 15 residues long. The CDR3 spells CASSPRGAGAYEQYF. The CDR3 nucleotides are TGTGCCAGCAGTCCCCGAGGGGCGGGGGCCTACGAGCAGTACTTC.

CDR3 loop: CASSRDWETQYF. The CDR3 DNA sequence: TGTGCCAGCAGCCGGGATTGGGAGACCCAGTACTTC. This chain links TRBV2 with TRBJ2-5; D possibly corresponds to TRBD2 (5 bases). Trimming shortened V by 6 bases and J by 5 bases, and 10 bases separated the two germline ends. Germline CDR1 SNHLY, CDR2 FYNNEI. This CDR3 region has 12 residues.

Only one count was recorded for this clone. Other DNA sequences of this sample code for an identical CDR3. The chain couples TRBV5-4 to TRBJ2-7, with 13 bases that match TRBD2. The CDR3 is 15 amino acids. CDR1 is SGHNT, CDR2 YYREEE, per germline (reference sequence). With 4 bases clipped from V and 2 bases from J, the junction kept 3 bases outside the gene matches. CDR3 in amino acids: CASSPGTSGTYEQYF. CDR3 nucleotides: TGTGCCAGCAGCCCAGGGACTAGCGGGACCTACGAGCAGTACTTC.

Details on this clone: A read error is possible here, since a much larger clone lies one base away. The chain combines TRBV7-9 with TRBJ1-1; a possible D gene is TRBD1 (5 bases). Germline-derived CDR1 and CDR2 are SEHNR and FQNEAQ (reference sequence). Between the trimmed V and J ends, which lost 6 bases and 0 bases, there was a span of 8 bases. The CDR3 loop spans 13 amino acids. The CDR3 protein is CASSSQVNTEAFF. CDR3 nucleotide sequence: TGTGCCAGCAGTTCACAGGTGAACACTGAAGCTTTCTTT. Using reference TRBV7-9 and TRBJ1-1 for the parts outside the CDR3, the full variable domain is DTGVSQNPRHKITKRGQNVTFRCDPISEHNRLYWYRQTLGQGPEFLTYFQNEAQLEKSRLLSDRFSAERPKGSFSTLEIQRTEQGDSAMYLCASSSQVNTEAFFGQGTRLTVV.

Worth noting for this clone: This sample includes further DNA sequences coding for the same CDR3. The V gene is TRBV9, the J gene TRBJ1-4, with D maybe TRBD1 (5 bases). The V end lost 0 bases, the J end lost 3 bases, and 9 bases lay between the germline ends. CDR1 SGDLS and CDR2 YYNGEE come from the germline V gene. This CDR3 contains 15 residues. The CDR3 sequence is CASSVDRGANEKLFF. The CDR3 nucleotides read TGTGCCAGCAGCGTAGACCGGGGCGCTAATGAAAAACTGTTTTTT.

This chain links TRBV28 with TRBJ2-1; D might be TRBD2 (6 bases). This CDR3 comprises 16 residues. CDR1 MDHEN and CDR2 SYDVKM come from the germline V gene. Trimming pared 4 bases from V and 1 base from J, leaving 14 bases between. The CDR3 loop is CASSSLGGESYNEQFF. CDR3 nucleotides: TGTGCCAGCAGTTCCCTAGGAGGGGAATCCTACAATGAGCAGTTCTTC. Based on the CDR3 plus reference TRBV28 and TRBJ2-1, the full variable domain is DVKVTQSSRYLVKRTGEKVFLECVQDMDHENMFWYRQDPGLGLRLIYFSYDVKMKEKGDIPEGYSVSREKKERFSLILESASTNQTSMYLCASSSLGGESYNEQFFGPGTRLTVL.

This clone was seen a single time. V usage is TRBV2 and J usage is TRBJ2-5; D remains unclear. The CDR3 has 15 amino acids. CDR1 and CDR2 from the germline V gene are SNHLY and FYNNEI. With 3 bases removed from V and 5 bases from J, the gap between germline ends came to 16 bases. The CDR3 sequence is CASSEVSHPVETQYF. CDR3 DNA: TGTGCCAGCAGTGAGGTTAGCCACCCGGTCGAGACCCAGTACTTC.

This chain uses TRBV28 with TRBJ2-7; 8 bases agree with TRBD2. The length of the CDR3 is 14 residues. J was trimmed by 9 bases and V by 3 bases; bases with no gene match: 10. Per germline, CDR1 MDHEN and CDR2 SYDVKM. The CDR3 DNA reads TGTGCCAGCAGTTTGGGACTAGGGGAATCTAGGCAGTACTTC. It translates to CASSLGLGESRQYF.

As concerns this clone: Other DNA sequences in the sample encode the same CDR3. This chain links TRBV11-2 with TRBJ2-3; the D is unclear. V lost 4 bases to trimming and J lost 4 bases, with 6 bases between them. This CDR3 is built from 12 residues. CDR1 SGHAT and CDR2 FQNNGV come from the germline V gene. CDR3 residues: CASSSRSDTQYF. CDR3 sequence (DNA): TGTGCCAGCAGCTCCAGGTCAGATACGCAGTATTTT.

The chain combines TRBV18 with TRBJ1-1; D is possibly TRBD1 (5 bases). V dropped 4 bases and J dropped 0 bases, with 21 bases sitting between them. The CDR3 loop spans 18 amino acids. CDR1 and CDR2 from the germline V gene are KGHSH and LQKENI. CDR3 in amino acids: CASSRGTGMNRMNTEAFF. The CDR3 DNA reads TGTGCCAGCTCACGAGGGACGGGAATGAACCGAATGAACACTGAAGCTTTCTTT. The full variable domain, in which reference TRBV18 and TRBJ1-1 provide the parts outside the CDR3, is NAGVMQNPRHLVRRRGQEARLRCSPMKGHSHVYWYRQLPEEGLKFMVYLQKENIIDESGMPKERFSAEFPKEGPSILRIQQVVRGDSAAYFCASSRGTGMNRMNTEAFFGQGTRLTVV.

This clone was found many times. The rearrangement uses TRBV7-2 and TRBJ2-7; D not resolved. CDR1 and CDR2 from the germline V gene are SGHTA and FQGNSA. CDR3 length: 15 amino acids. V lost 5 bases and J 1 base, leaving 15 bases between the germline ends. The CDR3 region has the DNA TGTGCCAGCAGCATTCCTGGGTCGCAATCCTACGAGCAGTACTTC. It translates to CASSIPGSQSYEQYF. The full variable domain, rest sourced from reference TRBV7-2 and TRBJ2-7, is GAGVSQSPSNKVTEKGKDVELRCDPISGHTALYWYRQSLGQGLEFLIYFQGNSAPDKSGLPSDRFSAERTGGSVSTLTIQRTQQEDSAVYLCASSIPGSQSYEQYFGPGTRLTVT.

The CDR3 loop is CASTPPGTEAFF. The CDR3 bases are TGTGCCAGCACACCGCCCGGCACTGAAGCTTTCTTT. The rearrangement links TRBV28 to TRBJ1-1; D is undetermined. This CDR3 is 12 amino acids long. In germline, CDR1 is MDHEN, CDR2 SYDVKM. Trimming shortened V by 7 bases and J by 4 bases, and 10 bases separated the two germline ends.

In DNA, the CDR3 is TGTGCCAGCAACCCGGGACACACACCGAACACTGAAGCTTTCTTT. Its translation: CASNPGHTPNTEAFF. The chain is built from TRBV11-2 and TRBJ1-1; D is possibly TRBD1 (6 bases). CDR3 size: 15 residues. With 7 bases removed from V and 1 base from J, the gap between germline ends came to 16 bases. Germline values: CDR1 SGHAT, CDR2 FQNNGV.

The chain carries TRBV7-9 and TRBJ2-7; 7 positions agree with TRBD2. V gave up 1 base and J gave up 0 bases; unmatched junction bases: 3. Looked up from germline, CDR1 is SEHNR and CDR2 is FQNEAQ (reference sequence). The CDR3 spans 15 residues. This CDR3 is CASSLDGGYSYEQYF. CDR3 bases: TGTGCCAGCAGCTTAGACGGGGGGTACTCCTACGAGCAGTACTTC.

This clone was recorded once. The chain uses TRBV5-4 and TRBJ1-6; D call uncertain. This CDR3 comprises 12 residues. The germline V gene has CDR1 SGHNT and CDR2 YYREEE (reference sequence). V lost 2 bases, J lost 8 bases, and 5 bases lay in between. In nucleotides, the CDR3 is TGTGCCAGCAGCTTTTGGGATTCACCCCTCCACTTT. Residues: CASSFWDSPLHF.

This chain connects TRBV4-1 to TRBJ2-2; D is unresolved. The CDR3 is 12 residues long. Looked up from germline, CDR1 is MGHRA and CDR2 is YSYEKL. Trimming took off 4 bases at V and 2 bases at J, with 2 bases between the two ends. The CDR3 coding sequence is TGCGCCAGCAGCCGAAACACCGGGGAGCTGTTTTTT. Translated: CASSRNTGELFF.

J is TRBJ1-4 and V is TRBV2; TRBD1 might be the D (5 bases). This CDR3 has 14 amino acids. Germline values: CDR1 SNHLY, CDR2 FYNNEI. The V end was cut by 5 bases, the J end by 2 bases, with 9 bases between. CDR3: CASSLTETNEKLFF. CDR3 DNA: TGTGCCAGCAGTTTGACAGAGACTAATGAAAAACTGTTTTTT.